This TCR beta chain was sequenced during a study of T cells after yellow fever vaccination. In its sample, this clonotype was seen many times. Its antigen remains unidentified. Via MiXCR, TCRdb re-called the 5' RACE reads, giving one row per CDR3 protein. The table has about 140,000 distinct CDR3 sequences, about 7.7% seen once. The study's findings and limits: Abundant clonotypes from the bulk population could get into FACS-sorted repertoires as contaminants. A minor fraction of clonotypes spanned both CD4 and CD8 compartments. Peak timing came faster in the weaker secondary response, day 5 versus 15. Post-booster repertoires again held most primary-vaccination clones (roughly 96% CD4, around 90% CD8).

The germline V gene encodes CDR1 LGHNA and CDR2 YSLEER. The CDR3 length is 20 residues. Trimming took 1 base from V and 0 from J, leaving 21 bases between them. This TCR was sampled from a man aged 25 to 40 who received the YFV17D yellow fever vaccine. This chain joins TRBV4-3 and TRBJ2-2, with D possibly being TRBD1 (6 bases). Sequenced here: CD4+ T cells sorted from PBMCs, sampled 5 days after the yellow fever booster vaccination. The CDR3 DNA reads TGCGCCAGCAGCCAAGTAGGACAGATTAAAATAAACGCGAACACCGGGGAGCTGTTTTTT. Translation gives CASSQVGQIKINANTGELFF.